This T cell receptor beta chain appears in the sequencing data of a study of blood T cell repertoires in COVID-19. Study overall: Samples of COVID-19 (acute and convalescent) were obtained from the United States, Italy and Spain. T cells, B-cell-depleted T cells, or PBMCs supplied cDNA or gDNA.

After removal of 3 bases from V and 8 bases from J, the junction contained 9 bases not matched to a gene. The CDR3 totals 15 residues. Germline CDR1 is LNHDA and CDR2 is SQIVND (reference sequence). This clone was seen a few times. In the authors' methods: For nucleated cells, counts were estimated from reference gene primer amplification. TCRdb's table, derived via immunoSEQ multiplex PCR, lists solely in-frame clones and lacks some. D and trimming come from the DNA, and the V and J calls and clone size come from that table. Counted here are around 180,000 clones, approximately 82% occurring once; the ten biggest clones make up roughly a tenth.

The receptor was isolated from a woman at least 80 years old with active or convalescent COVID-19. The sample consisted of peripheral blood. The chain is built from TRBV19 and TRBJ1-4, with 7 bases matching TRBD1. The CDR3, as DNA: TGTGCCAGTAGTATTAGGGGGCGCGGTCGAGAAAAACTGTTTTTT. Residues: CASSIRGRGREKLFF.